This T cell receptor beta chain was captured in a study of shared clonotypes between healthy human individuals. The CDR3 is made up of 12 amino acids. J lost 2 bases, V lost 8 bases, and 2 bases had no gene match. The germline V gene has CDR1 SEHNR and CDR2 FQNEAQ (reference sequence). This clone occurred once. The method was immunoSEQ multiplex PCR; TCRdb's version includes in-frame clones alone and lacks a portion of them. Of approximately 2.5 million clones in the sample, approximately 92% were seen once. The sample taken for sequencing was naive CD4+ T cells sorted from blood. Described subset: CD45RA+ positively selected. This clonotype was sampled from a man aged 18-30 years in good health. V and J are TRBV7-9 and TRBJ2-5; 7 positions match TRBD2. This CDR3 is CASPSGQETQYF. CDR3 coding DNA: TGTGCCAGCCCTAGCGGTCAAGAGACCCAGTACTTC.